This passage covers 4 T cell receptor beta chains from one sample sequenced in a study of blood T cell repertoires in COVID-19. Sequencing was performed with immunoSEQ multiplex PCR; in TCRdb, only in-frame clones are kept and a portion is missing. The data contain about 230,000 clones, just over 85% of them seen just once; the ten biggest clones take up under 14%. Sequenced input: peripheral blood. The receptor set was obtained from a man aged 50 to 59 with COVID-19, enrolled during active disease.

The chain employs TRBV5-6 and TRBJ1-1; the match to TRBD1 covers 9 bases. CDR3 length: 15 amino acids. The V and J ends lost 3 bases and 5 bases, in that order; junction bases with no gene match: 8. CDR1 SGHDT and CDR2 YYEEEE come from the germline V gene. Here the CDR3 reads CASSSRQGVRTEAFF. DNA of the CDR3: TGTGCCAGCAGCTCCCGACAGGGGGTACGGACTGAAGCTTTCTTT.

V gene TRBV9 combines with J gene TRBJ2-3, with 8 nucleotides matching TRBD2. J lost 0 bases, V lost 3 bases, and 12 bases had no gene match. Germline CDR1 and CDR2: SGDLS and YYNGEE. The length of the CDR3 is 18 residues. The CDR3 DNA follows: TGTGCCAGCAGCGCAACAAGCGGGGGCCAAATAAGCACAGATACGCAGTATTTT. This gives the protein CASSATSGGQISTDTQYF.

The CDR3 here is CASAIAGGTYEQYF. CDR3 nucleotide sequence: TGTGCCAGCGCTATAGCGGGAGGGACCTACGAGCAGTACTTC. The V and J genes are TRBV6-5 and TRBJ2-7; 11 bases map to TRBD2. Germline V gene sequence: CDR1 MNHEY, CDR2 SVGAGI. CDR3 length equals 14 residues. Trimming removed 8 bases from V and 2 bases from J; junction bases left unmatched: 5.

Details on this clone: Additional DNA sequences in this sample encode the identical CDR3. J is TRBJ1-5 and V is TRBV2, with 11 bases identical to TRBD1. This CDR3 contains 13 residues. J was trimmed by 5 bases and V by 6 bases; bases with no gene match: 0. Germline loops: CDR1 SNHLY, CDR2 FYNNEI. CDR3 sequence (DNA): TGTGCCAGCAGGGGACAGGGGGATCAGCCCCAGCATTTT. Residues: CASRGQGDQPQHF.